A selection of T cell receptor beta chains follows, all from one sample in a study of memory CD4+ T cells and cytomegalovirus serostatus. Data came from immunoSEQ multiplex PCR; TCRdb stores just in-frame clones and leaves some out. The table lists about 100,000 clones, roughly 80% of them singletons, with 3.6% in the top ten. Specimen: memory CD4+ T cells from blood. Receptor source: an adult in good health and CMV-seropositive. Both conserved end residues are part of each CDR3. A D gene is named only where the DNA matches it firmly. Clone sizes are given selectively: once, few, many, or a class where the clone is expanded.

. TRBJ1-5 TRBD1 TRBV5-4 TGTGCCAGCAGCAGGGGACAGGATAGCAATCAGCCCCAGCATTTT CASSRGQDSNQPQHF
. TRBJ2-7 . TRBV7-9 TGTGCCAGCAGCTTAGATTTAGCCAGGGCGGAGGAGCAGTACTTC CASSLDLARAEEQYF
. TRBJ2-7 TRBD2 TRBV5-5 TGTGCCAGCAGCTTGGCGGGGTCTAGCGGCCCCTCCTACGAGCAGTACTTC CASSLAGSSGPSYEQYF
. TRBJ2-7 . TRBV2 TGTGCCAGCAAGGGGTCGGGCTACGAGCAGTACTTC CASKGSGYEQYF
few TRBJ2-7 TRBD2 TRBV28 TGTGCCAGCAGAGCGGGAGGCTTAGACCACGAGCAGTACTTC CASRAGGLDHEQYF
. TRBJ2-1 . TRBV28 TGTGCCAGCCATCGGCAGGGTTGGACTGAGCAGTTCTTC CASHRQGWTEQFF
. TRBJ2-1 TRBD1 TRBV7-8 TGTGCCAGCAGGGAACAGGGGGCTAGCCCCTACAATGAGCAGTTCTTC CASREQGASPYNEQFF
. TRBJ1-4 TRBD1 TRBV6-1 TGTGCCAGCAGTCCCCAGGGGGCAGGTGAAAAACTGTTTTTT CASSPQGAGEKLFF
. TRBJ2-5 . TRBV2 TGTGCCAGCAGTGAAAGCTCCCCTCTACGCCAAGAGACCCAGTACTTC CASSESSPLRQETQYF
. TRBJ2-2 . TRBV5-1 TGCGCCAGCAGCTTGGGGGGGGCGAACACCGGGGAGCTGTTTTTT CASSLGGANTGELFF
. TRBJ2-2 . TRBV7-7 TGTGCTAGCAGCTTAGGGAGAACCGGGACCGGGGAGCTGTTTTTT CASSLGRTGTGELFF
. TRBJ2-5 . TRBV30 TGTGCCTGGAATCAGGGTCAAGAGACCCAGTACTTC CAWNQGQETQYF
. TRBJ1-4 TRBD1 TRBV28 TGTGCCAGCTGTTGCGACAGGGTTCGGGAAAAACTGTTTTTT CASCCDRVREKLFF
. TRBJ1-1 . TRBV7-3 TGTGCCAGCAGCCGGGGGGCCAACACTGAAGCTTTCTTT CASSRGANTEAFF
. TRBJ1-2 TRBD1 TRBV29-1 TGCAGCGTTGAACCCTCGGGACAGGGGGTAAATGGCTACACCTTC CSVEPSGQGVNGYTF
. TRBJ2-7 TRBD1 TRBV2 TGTGCCAGCAGTCCGATTCAGGGGGACGTCGAGCAGTACTTC CASSPIQGDVEQYF
. TRBJ1-1 . TRBV4-3 TGCGCCAGCAGCCAAGAATCACAGAACACTGAAGCTTTCTTT CASSQESQNTEAFF
. TRBJ1-1 . TRBV28 TGTGCCAGCAGTTTATACAGCACTGAAGCTTTCTTT CASSLYSTEAFF
. TRBJ2-3 TRBD1 TRBV19 TGTGCCAGTCGAGCCAGGACAGGCATAGATACGCAGTATTTT CASRARTGIDTQYF
few TRBJ2-5 . TRBV7-9 TGTGCCAGCAGCTTATATAAAGAGACCCAGTACTTC CASSLYKETQYF
. TRBJ1-1 . TRBV5-1 TGCGCCAGCAGCTCGCTAGGTTTGAACACTGAAGCTTTCTTT CASSSLGLNTEAFF
. TRBJ1-1 . TRBV7-2 TGTGCCAGCAGTTTCTTCATGAACACTGAAGCTTTCTTT CASSFFMNTEAFF
. TRBJ1-2 . TRBV6-1 TGTGCCAGCACCCGCAATGAATTGAACTATGGCTACACCTTC CASTRNELNYGYTF